This passage covers 6 T cell receptor beta chains from one sample sequenced in a study of blood T cells in healthy people across ages. A J-beta primer mix and a sample-barcoded 5' primer were used in a second PCR of roughly 6 to 11 cycles. A single record per CDR3 protein comes from TCRdb applying MiXCR to the 5' RACE reads. The sample includes about 780,000 distinct CDR3 sequences, about 26% seen only once; the top ten take around 3%. A further study also used this sample, focusing on T cells of mothers and their children.

Sequenced input: blood. The receptors originated from a boy younger than 18 in good health.

The chain links TRBV20-1 to TRBJ1-1; 10 nucleotides align to TRBD1. CDR1 is DFQATT and CDR2 is SNEGSKA in the germline V gene (reference sequence). The CDR3 has 15 residues. With V trimmed by 1 base and J by 4 bases, 6 bases remained unmatched. CDR3 protein: CSARGRDRGGTEAFF. The CDR3 DNA reads TGCAGTGCTAGAGGCCGGGACAGGGGTGGCACTGAAGCTTTCTTT.

The chain employs TRBV13 and TRBJ2-7; TRBD2 matches 8 bases. The J segment lost 6 bases and the V segment lost 5 bases, leaving 12 bases of the junction unmatched. The CDR3 has 15 residues. Germline-derived CDR1 and CDR2 are PRHDT and FYEKMQ (reference sequence). The DNA for the CDR3 is TGTGCCAGCAGCCTAGTTGCGGGGGGTGCGGGCGAGCAGTACTTC. Protein product: CASSLVAGGAGEQYF.

V is TRBV7-9 and J is TRBJ2-4; a weak D match, TRBD1 (6 bases). Trimming stripped 5 bases from V and 3 bases from J, with 11 bases between. Germline-derived CDR1 and CDR2 are SEHNR and FQNEAQ (reference sequence). CDR3 length: 14 residues. The CDR3 here is CASSARDNKNIQYF. The CDR3 region has the DNA TGTGCCAGCAGCGCCCGGGACAACAAAAACATTCAGTACTTC.

This clonotype turned up a few times. The CDR3 coding sequence is TGTGCCAGCAGTGGGCGCGCGCTAGGGGCCAACGTCCTGACTTTC. Encoded protein: CASSGRALGANVLTF. The chain recombines TRBV6-1 with TRBJ2-6, with D uncertain. The germline V gene has CDR1 MNHNS and CDR2 SASEGT. The CDR3 length is 15 residues. V was pared by 4 bases and J by 4 bases, with 11 bases between.

The V gene is TRBV20-1, the J gene TRBJ1-1; D might be TRBD1 (5 bases). V was shortened by 5 bases and J by 10 bases, with 14 bases between the two germline ends. Germline loops: CDR1 DFQATT, CDR2 SNEGSKA (reference sequence). CDR3 length: 11 residues. The CDR3: CSAAFGTGAFF. The CDR3 coding sequence is TGCAGTGCTGCCTTTGGGACGGGAGCTTTCTTT.

The J gene is TRBJ2-5, the V gene TRBV5-4; D is unclear. The CDR3 contains 14 residues. Per germline, CDR1 SGHNT and CDR2 YYREEE (reference sequence). The V end lost 4 bases, the J end lost 3 bases, and 13 bases lay between the germline ends. CDR3 sequence reads: CASSLTMAEETQYF. The CDR3 nucleotides are TGTGCCAGCAGCCTCACTATGGCGGAAGAGACCCAGTACTTC. Together with reference TRBV5-4 and TRBJ2-5, the CDR3 gives the full variable domain: ETGVTQSPTHLIKTRGQQVTLRCSSQSGHNTVSWYQQALGQGPQFIFQYYREEENGRGNFPPRFSGLQFPNYSSELNVNALELDDSALYLCASSLTMAEETQYFGPGTRLLVL.